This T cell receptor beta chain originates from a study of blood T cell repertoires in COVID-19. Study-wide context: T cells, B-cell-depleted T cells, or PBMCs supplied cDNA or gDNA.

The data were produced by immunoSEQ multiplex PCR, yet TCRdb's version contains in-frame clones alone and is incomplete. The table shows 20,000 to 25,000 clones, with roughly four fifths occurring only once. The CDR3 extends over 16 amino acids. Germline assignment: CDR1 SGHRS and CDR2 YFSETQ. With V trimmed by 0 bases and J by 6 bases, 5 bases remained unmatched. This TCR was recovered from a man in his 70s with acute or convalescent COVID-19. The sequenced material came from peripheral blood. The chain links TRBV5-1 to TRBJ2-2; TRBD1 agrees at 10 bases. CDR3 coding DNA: TGCGCCAGCAGCTTGGAGGGGACAGGGGCGGCCGGGGAGCTGTTTTTT. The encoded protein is CASSLEGTGAAGELFF.